Listed below are T cell receptor beta chains from one sample, sequenced in a study of T-cell reconstitution after alpha-beta-depleted transplantation in children. TCRdb redid the calling of the PCR reads with MiXCR, one entry per CDR3 protein. Of 100,000 to 130,000 distinct CDR3 sequences listed, 5.5% to 7% are singletons. The specimen was PBMCs, mostly from graft donor cells, collected 360 days after TCRalphabeta/CD19-depleted stem cell transplant. Receptors were obtained from a male patient aged 2 to 9 who had a stem cell transplant for acute lymphoblastic leukemia, so the T cells may come from the graft donor. Both conserved end residues are part of each CDR3. D genes are given only for firm matches. Part of the rows lack a size; the others show once, few, many or a class for expanded clones.

size	D	J	V	DNA	CDR3
NA	NA	TRBJ1-5	TRBV28	TGTGCCAGCAGTTTCCCAGGGTATAGCAATCAGCCCCAGCATTTT	CASSFPGYSNQPQHF
few	NA	TRBJ2-3	TRBV27	TGTGCCAGCAGTTTTACTGCCAGAGCGAGCACAGATACGCAGTATTTT	CASSFTARASTDTQYF
few	TRBD1	TRBJ2-7	TRBV7-3	TGTGCCAGCAGCTTACATGGGACAGGGTTCTACGAGCAGTACTTC	CASSLHGTGFYEQYF
NA	NA	TRBJ2-7	TRBV28	TGTGCCAGCAGTTTCTACCCCCCTGGAGAGCAGTACTTC	CASSFYPPGEQYF
NA	TRBD1	TRBJ1-2	TRBV6-5	TGTGCCAGCAGTCTCGTCCCGGGACAGGGAAGTGGGGACACCTTC	CASSLVPGQGSGDTF
many	TRBD2	TRBJ2-3	TRBV4-3	TGCGCCAGCAGCGGACTAGCAGATACGCAGTATTTT	CASSGLADTQYF
many	NA	TRBJ2-4	TRBV7-2	TGTGCCAGCAGCTACCGAACAGGACGGAACATTCAGTACTTC	CASSYRTGRNIQYF
many	NA	TRBJ1-1	TRBV12-3/TRBV12-4	TGTGCCAGCAGCCATGGGGGGCACACTGAAGCTTTCTTT	CASSHGGHTEAFF
many	TRBD1	TRBJ1-1	TRBV18	TGTGCCAGCTCACTAGGACAGGGAAGAACTGAAGCTTTCTTT	CASSLGQGRTEAFF
many	NA	TRBJ2-7	TRBV20-1	TGCAGTGCTAGATCGACAGGAGACTACGAGCAGTACTTC	CSARSTGDYEQYF